The following is a T cell receptor beta chain sequence with its context. Antigen specificity is unknown. V trimming: 1 base; J trimming: 3 bases; junction bases outside the gene matches: 7. CDR3 length: 16 amino acids. Germline V gene sequence: CDR1 SGHTA, CDR2 FQGNSA. The data are from a study of somatic mutations in cytotoxic T cells in rheumatoid arthritis. For the study at large: Nearly 100% purity was obtained when some V beta antibody-stained T-cell populations were flow-sorted; these included V beta1+ cells sequenced for TCRB.

Findings and limits, study-wide: Patients with rheumatoid arthritis, but not healthy controls, had CD8+ clonality that increased with age.

Here immunoSEQ multiplex PCR was the method, and the copy in TCRdb shows in-frame clones only, minus some. The table has tens of thousands of clones, around 87% seen once. The sample comprised CD8+ T cells sorted from blood. This receptor was identified in an adult with rheumatoid arthritis. This chain connects TRBV7-2 to TRBJ2-3; 7 positions agree with TRBD2. The CDR3 DNA reads TGTGCCAGCAGCTTAGTGGCGGGGGAGGTGACAGATACGCAGTATTTT. Its translation is CASSLVAGEVTDTQYF. The whole variable domain, filled in from reference TRBV7-2 and TRBJ2-3, reads GAGVSQSPSNKVTEKGKDVELRCDPISGHTALYWYRQSLGQGLEFLIYFQGNSAPDKSGLPSDRFSAERTGGSVSTLTIQRTQQEDSAVYLCASSLVAGEVTDTQYFGPGTRLTVL.